The clone carrying this TCR beta chain was seen ten or more times. They built TCR cDNA with 5'RACE template switching, a step that put in a universal primer site and UMIs. TCRdb reprocessed the 5' RACE reads via MiXCR and lists one record per CDR3 protein. The table shows a few hundred thousand distinct CDR3 sequences, with 8.1% occurring only once. The CDR3 totals 12 residues. The germline V gene encodes CDR1 DFQATT and CDR2 SNEGSKA (reference sequence). Between the trimmed V and J ends, which lost 2 bases and 0 bases, there was a span of 5 bases. This sample is part of a study of T cells after yellow fever vaccination.

The clonotype was recovered from a man younger than 35 who received the YFV17D yellow fever vaccine. J is TRBJ2-7 and V is TRBV20-1; no reliable D call. The material sequenced was PBMCs, taken roughly seven weeks after the first yellow fever vaccination. CDR3 loop: CSARQSSYEQYV. In DNA, the CDR3 is TGCAGTGCTAGACAGAGCTCCTACGAGCAGTACGTC.